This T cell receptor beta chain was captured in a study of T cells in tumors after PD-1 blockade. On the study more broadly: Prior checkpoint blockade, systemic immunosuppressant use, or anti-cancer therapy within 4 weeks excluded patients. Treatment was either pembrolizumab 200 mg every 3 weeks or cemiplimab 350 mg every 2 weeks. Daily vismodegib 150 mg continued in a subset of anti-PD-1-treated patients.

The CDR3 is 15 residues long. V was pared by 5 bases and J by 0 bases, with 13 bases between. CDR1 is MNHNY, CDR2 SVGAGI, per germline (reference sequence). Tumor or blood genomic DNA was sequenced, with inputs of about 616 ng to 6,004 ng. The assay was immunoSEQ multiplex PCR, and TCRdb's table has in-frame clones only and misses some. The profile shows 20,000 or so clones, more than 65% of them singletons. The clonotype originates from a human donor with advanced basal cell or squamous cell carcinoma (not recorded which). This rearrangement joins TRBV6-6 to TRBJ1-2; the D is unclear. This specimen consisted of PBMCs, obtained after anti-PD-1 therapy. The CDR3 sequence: CASSPRFLANYGYTF. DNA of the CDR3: TGTGCCAGCAGTCCCCGGTTCCTAGCTAACTATGGCTACACCTTC.